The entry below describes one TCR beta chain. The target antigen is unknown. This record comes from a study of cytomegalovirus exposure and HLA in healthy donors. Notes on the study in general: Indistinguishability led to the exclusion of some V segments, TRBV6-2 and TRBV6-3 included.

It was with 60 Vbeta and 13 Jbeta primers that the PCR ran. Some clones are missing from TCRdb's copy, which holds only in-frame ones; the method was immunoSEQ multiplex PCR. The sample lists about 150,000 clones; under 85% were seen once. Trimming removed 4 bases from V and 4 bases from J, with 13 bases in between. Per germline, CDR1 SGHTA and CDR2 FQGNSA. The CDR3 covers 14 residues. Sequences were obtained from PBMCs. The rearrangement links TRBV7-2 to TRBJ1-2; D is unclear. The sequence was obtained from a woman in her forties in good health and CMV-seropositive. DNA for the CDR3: TGTGCCAGCAGCTCGTCCGCCCAGTTCTATGGCTACACCTTC. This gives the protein CASSSSAQFYGYTF.